The 23 T cell receptor beta chains below all came from one sample that was sequenced in a study of human T cells and chemical hapten exposure. A single record per CDR3 protein comes from TCRdb applying MiXCR to the RACE reads. In the table there are about 85,000 distinct CDR3 sequences, 11% of which are singletons. Time point meaning: patch test 2, 6 weeks after DPC sensitization. Treatment indicated: therapeutic diphenylcyclopropenone sensitization with weekly scalp DPC. The sequenced sample was whole blood, obtained in connection with sensitization to the hapten diphenylcyclopropenone (DPC). The receptors shown here come from a man aged 18 to 35 with alopecia areata. Some clones in this sample may be carry-over from other donors' samples.

V is TRBV3-1 and J is TRBJ2-2, with 9 bases aligning to TRBD1. Per germline, CDR1 LGHDT and CDR2 YNNKEL (reference sequence). The CDR3 covers 14 residues. The junction had 3 bases not matched to a gene; V was cut back by 8 bases and J by 2 bases. The CDR3 DNA follows: TGTGCCAGCCTGGGACAGGGAAACACCGGGGAGCTGTTTTTT. This sequence encodes CASLGQGNTGELFF.

V and J are TRBV11-2 and TRBJ2-2; D is unresolved. Trimming cost V 5 bases and J 5 bases, with 9 bases left between them. The CDR3 runs to 13 residues. Germline V gene lookup returns CDR1 SGHAT and CDR2 FQNNGV. The CDR3 DNA reads TGTGCCAGCAGCCCGATCCGTACCGGGGAGCTGTTTTTT. Its protein is CASSPIRTGELFF.

This clonotype was seen only a few times. This chain links TRBV28 with TRBJ1-1; D perhaps matches TRBD1 (6 bases). Germline V gene data show CDR1 as MDHEN and CDR2 as SYDVKM. This CDR3 contains 16 residues. Trimming pared 8 bases from V and 1 base from J, leaving 20 bases between. The chain's CDR3 is CASPGPRRQANTEAFF. The CDR3 region has the DNA TGTGCCAGCCCGGGTCCCAGGAGACAGGCGAACACTGAAGCTTTCTTT. The variable domain in full, with the rest retrieved from reference TRBV28 and TRBJ1-1, is DVKVTQSSRYLVKRTGEKVFLECVQDMDHENMFWYRQDPGLGLRLIYFSYDVKMKEKGDIPEGYSVSREKKERFSLILESASTNQTSMYLCASPGPRRQANTEAFFGQGTRLTVV.

This clonotype was counted many times. V usage is TRBV28 and J usage is TRBJ2-7; possibly TRBD1 or TRBD2 for D (5 bases each). The CDR3 runs 14 residues. CDR1 is MDHEN and CDR2 is SYDVKM in the germline V gene. Trimming pared 4 bases from V and 3 bases from J, leaving 13 bases between. The CDR3 bases are TGTGCCAGCAGTTCGTCCCGGGACCTCTACGAGCAGTACTTC. Translating gives CASSSSRDLYEQYF.

This rearrangement joins TRBV7-6 to TRBJ2-2; no reliable D call. Germline loops: CDR1 SGHVS, CDR2 FNYEAQ. The CDR3 loop spans 13 amino acids. V lost 1 base and J lost 5, with 5 bases in between. CDR3 region: CASSLEWTGELFF. In nucleotides, the CDR3 is TGTGCCAGCAGCTTAGAGTGGACCGGGGAGCTGTTTTTT.

Comments on this clonotype: The junction shows a germline mismatch at one end, possibly a read error. The J gene is TRBJ1-1, the V gene TRBV12-3 or TRBV12-4; D is possibly TRBD1 (5 bases). This CDR3 contains 15 residues. CDR3 sequence reads: CASLPSRTFNTEASF. The DNA of the CDR3 is TGTGCCAGCCTTCCGTCCCGGACATTCAACACTGAAGCTTCCTTT.

The chain recombines TRBV29-1 with TRBJ2-4; TRBD2 might be the D (5 bases). The CDR3 has 14 residues. Trimming took off 3 bases at V and 2 bases at J, with 11 bases between the two ends. Germline CDR1 reads SQVTM; CDR2 reads ANQGSEA. The CDR3, as DNA: TGCAGCGTTGACCTACACGGGACCAAAAACATTCAGTACTTC. This translates into CSVDLHGTKNIQYF.

The CDR3 here is CASSSTGIYEQYV. The CDR3 nucleotides read TGTGCCAGCAGTTCGACAGGGATCTACGAGCAGTACGTC. This chain links TRBV12-3 or TRBV12-4 with TRBJ2-7; 7 nucleotides line up with TRBD1. The CDR3 is made up of 13 amino acids. V dropped 4 bases and J dropped 3; count of bases not matched to a gene: 3.

This clonotype came up many times. This chain joins TRBV7-3 and TRBJ2-2; the D is unclear. The CDR3 has 12 residues. CDR1 is SGHTA, CDR2 FQGTGA, per germline. Trimming left V 2 bases short and J 5 bases short, with 3 bases between. In nucleotides, the CDR3 is TGTGCCAGCAGCTTAGCTACCGGGGAGCTGTTTTTT. It specifies CASSLATGELFF.

This clonotype was detected ten times or more. V is TRBV20-1 and J is TRBJ2-1; no definite D call. The CDR3 totals 13 residues. Trimming cost V 4 bases and J 7 bases, with 14 bases left between them. Germline V gives CDR1 DFQATT, CDR2 SNEGSKA (reference sequence). The CDR3 DNA is TGCAGTGCTAAACATTCCTACAAGAATGAGCAGTTCTTC. This translates into CSAKHSYKNEQFF.

The V gene is TRBV3-1, the J gene TRBJ2-1; 8 bases match TRBD1. The CDR3 covers 16 residues. With V trimmed by 4 bases and J by 8 bases, 13 bases remained unmatched. CDR1 and CDR2 from the germline V gene are LGHDT and YNNKEL (reference sequence). In nucleotides, the CDR3 is TGTGCCAGCAGCCCCTGGACAGGGACCGTCTTTGATGAGCAGTTCTTC. This encodes CASSPWTGTVFDEQFF.

This clonotype showed up many times. The chain couples TRBV11-2 to TRBJ2-3, with D possibly called TRBD1 or TRBD2 (5 bases each). Germline CDR1 and CDR2: SGHAT and FQNNGV. CDR3 size: 14 residues. The V and J ends lost 5 bases and 3 bases respectively, with 12 bases between them. The CDR3 spells CASSPEGLTDTQYF. In nucleotides, the CDR3 is TGTGCCAGCAGCCCCGAGGGGTTGACAGATACGCAGTATTTT.

This clonotype has just a few counts. The chain employs TRBV29-1 and TRBJ2-7; weak D call: TRBD1 (6 bases). V dropped 7 bases and J dropped 3 bases, with 10 bases sitting between them. CDR1 and CDR2 from the germline V gene are SQVTM and ANQGSEA. The CDR3 runs 11 residues. The CDR3 spells CSGGQFYEQYF. CDR3 sequence (DNA): TGCAGCGGTGGACAGTTCTACGAGCAGTACTTC.

This clonotype turned up a few times. This chain links TRBV9 with TRBJ2-4; no clear D. CDR1 and CDR2 from the germline V gene are SGDLS and YYNGEE. V was clipped by 4 bases and J by 5 bases, with 13 bases between them. CDR3 length: 14 residues. Written as DNA, the CDR3 is TGTGCCAGCAGCCCCTCGGCAGGTGAAAACATTCAGTACTTC. Its translation is CASSPSAGENIQYF. Supplemented by reference TRBV9 and TRBJ2-4, the full variable domain reads DSGVTQTPKHLITATGQRVTLRCSPRSGDLSVYWYQQSLDQGLQFLIQYYNGEERAKGNILERFSAQQFPDLHSELNLSSLELGDSALYFCASSPSAGENIQYFGAGTRLSVL.

This clonotype came up a few times. The rearrangement links TRBV5-1 to TRBJ1-1; D uncertain. CDR1 SGHRS and CDR2 YFSETQ come from the germline V gene. CDR3 length: 15 residues. V lost 0 bases to trimming and J lost 0 bases, with 9 bases between them. The CDR3 loop reads CASSLGTTMNTEAFF. The CDR3 DNA sequence: TGCGCCAGCAGCTTGGGTACGACTATGAACACTGAAGCTTTCTTT. The whole variable domain, remainder taken from reference TRBV5-1 and TRBJ1-1, is KAGVTQTPRYLIKTRGQQVTLSCSPISGHRSVSWYQQTPGQGLQFLFEYFSETQRNKGNFPGRFSGRQFSNSRSEMNVSTLELGDSALYLCASSLGTTMNTEAFFGQGTRLTVV.

This clonotype was recorded at least ten times. The chain couples TRBV18 to TRBJ1-4, with 7 bases aligning to TRBD1. Per the germline V gene, CDR1 is KGHSH and CDR2 is LQKENI. The CDR3 consists of 16 residues. Trimming cost V 1 base and J 6 bases; bases outside gene matches: 8. The chain's CDR3 is CASSPRQGGADEKLFF. CDR3 coding DNA: TGTGCCAGCTCACCACGTCAAGGGGGCGCGGATGAAAAACTGTTTTTT. Together with reference TRBV18 and TRBJ1-4, the CDR3 gives the full variable domain: NAGVMQNPRHLVRRRGQEARLRCSPMKGHSHVYWYRQLPEEGLKFMVYLQKENIIDESGMPKERFSAEFPKEGPSILRIQQVVRGDSAAYFCASSPRQGGADEKLFFGSGTQLSVL.

The rearrangement links TRBV18 to TRBJ1-5, with D unclear. Germline V gene data show CDR1 as KGHSH and CDR2 as LQKENI. The V gene lost 3 bases and the J gene lost 0 bases, with 12 bases spanning the gap. The CDR3 covers 16 residues. The DNA of the CDR3 is TGTGCCAGCTCACCTCCCGGAGTCTATAGCAATCAGCCCCAGCATTTT. Its translation is CASSPPGVYSNQPQHF.

The chain couples TRBV7-2 to TRBJ1-3; D is perhaps TRBD1 (6 bases). The CDR3 sequence is 19 residues long. V dropped 5 bases and J dropped 1 base, with 24 bases sitting between them. From germline, CDR1 is SGHTA and CDR2 FQGNSA. The chain's CDR3 is CASSPEGGSVRRSGNTIYF. CDR3 DNA sequence: TGTGCCAGCAGCCCGGAAGGGGGGTCTGTACGAAGATCTGGAAACACCATATATTTT.

This clonotype was recorded a few times. J is TRBJ2-5 and V is TRBV29-1, with D perhaps given as TRBD1 or TRBD2 (5 bases each). V was shortened by 5 bases and J by 12 bases, with 13 bases between the two germline ends. Germline values: CDR1 SQVTM, CDR2 ANQGSEA. The length of the CDR3 is 10 residues. This chain's CDR3 is CSVLKRGKYF. CDR3 DNA sequence: TGCAGCGTTTTAAAGAGGGGCAAGTACTTC. The variable domain in full, with the rest retrieved from reference TRBV29-1 and TRBJ2-5, is SAVISQKPSRDICQRGTSLTIQCQVDSQVTMMFWYRQQPGQSLTLIATANQGSEATYESGFVIDKFPISRPNLTFSTLTVSNMSPEDSSIYLCSVLKRGKYFGPGTRLLVL.

This clonotype was found a few times. This chain connects TRBV7-3 to TRBJ2-5, with D hard to call. V lost 1 base and J lost 0, with 3 bases in between. Germline loops: CDR1 SGHTA, CDR2 FQGTGA. The CDR3 contains 13 residues. As DNA, the CDR3 is TGTGCCAGCAGCTTAAGGGACCAAGAGACCCAGTACTTC. This encodes CASSLRDQETQYF.

This clonotype has more than one count but fewer than ten. The chain links TRBV7-9 to TRBJ1-3; D remains ambiguous. The CDR3 runs to 15 residues. Per the germline V gene, CDR1 is SEHNR and CDR2 is FQNEAQ (reference sequence). Trimming took off 0 bases at V and 2 bases at J, with 8 bases between the two ends. This chain's CDR3 is CASSLAYRPGNTIYF. The CDR3 DNA is TGTGCCAGCAGCTTAGCGTACAGACCTGGAAACACCATATATTTT.

A few counts support this clonotype. V and J are TRBV7-2 and TRBJ2-5; no firm D call. This CDR3 has 14 residues. V lost 5 bases, J lost 1 base, and 11 bases lay in between. CDR1 and CDR2 from the germline V gene are SGHTA and FQGNSA. CDR3 loop: CASSTRAIQETQYF. CDR3 DNA sequence: TGTGCCAGCAGCACCCGGGCCATCCAAGAGACCCAGTACTTC.

This clonotype was observed at least ten times. The gene calls are TRBV2 and TRBJ2-3; unclear D gene. Trimming cost V 6 bases and J 0 bases, with 13 bases left between them. CDR3 length: 15 residues. Germline V lookup: CDR1 SNHLY, CDR2 FYNNEI. CDR3 DNA sequence: TGTGCCAGCAGGGAACAGATAAAGAGCACAGATACGCAGTATTTT. Its translation is CASREQIKSTDTQYF. The full variable domain, its missing parts supplied by reference TRBV2 and TRBJ2-3, is EPEVTQTPSHQVTQMGQEVILRCVPISNHLYFYWYRQILGQKVEFLVSFYNNEISEKSEIFDDQFSVERPDGSNFTLKIRSTKLEDSAMYFCASREQIKSTDTQYFGPGTRLTVL.